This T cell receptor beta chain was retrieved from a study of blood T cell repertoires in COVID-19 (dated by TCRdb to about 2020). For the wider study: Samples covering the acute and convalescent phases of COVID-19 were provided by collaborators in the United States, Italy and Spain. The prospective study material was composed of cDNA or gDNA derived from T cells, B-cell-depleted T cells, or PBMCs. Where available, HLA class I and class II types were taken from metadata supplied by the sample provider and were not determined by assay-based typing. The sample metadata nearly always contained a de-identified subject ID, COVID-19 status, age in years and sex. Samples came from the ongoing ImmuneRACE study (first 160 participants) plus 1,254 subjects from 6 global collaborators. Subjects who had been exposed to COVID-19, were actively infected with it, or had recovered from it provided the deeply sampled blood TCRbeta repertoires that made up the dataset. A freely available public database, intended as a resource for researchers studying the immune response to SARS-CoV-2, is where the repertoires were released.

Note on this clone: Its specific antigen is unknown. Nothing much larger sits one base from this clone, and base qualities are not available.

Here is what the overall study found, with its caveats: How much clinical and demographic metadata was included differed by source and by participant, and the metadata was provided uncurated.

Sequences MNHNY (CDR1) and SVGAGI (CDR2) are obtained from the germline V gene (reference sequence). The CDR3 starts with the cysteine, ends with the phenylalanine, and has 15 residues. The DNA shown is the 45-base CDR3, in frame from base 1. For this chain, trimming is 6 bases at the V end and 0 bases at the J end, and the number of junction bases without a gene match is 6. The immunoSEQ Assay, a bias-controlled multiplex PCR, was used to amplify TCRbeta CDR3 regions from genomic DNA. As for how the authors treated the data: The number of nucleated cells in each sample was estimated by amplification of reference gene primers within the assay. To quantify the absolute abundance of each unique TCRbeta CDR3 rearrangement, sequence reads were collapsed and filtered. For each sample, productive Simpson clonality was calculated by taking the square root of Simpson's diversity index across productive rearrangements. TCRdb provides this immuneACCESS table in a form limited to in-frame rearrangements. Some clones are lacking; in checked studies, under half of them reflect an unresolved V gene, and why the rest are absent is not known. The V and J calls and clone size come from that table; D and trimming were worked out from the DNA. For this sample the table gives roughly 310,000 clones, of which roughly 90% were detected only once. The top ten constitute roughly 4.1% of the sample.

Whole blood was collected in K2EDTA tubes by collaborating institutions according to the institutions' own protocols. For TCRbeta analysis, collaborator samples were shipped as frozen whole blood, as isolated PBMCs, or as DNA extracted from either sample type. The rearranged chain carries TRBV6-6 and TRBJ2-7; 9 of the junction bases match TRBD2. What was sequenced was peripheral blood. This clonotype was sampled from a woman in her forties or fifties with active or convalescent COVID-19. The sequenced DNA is TGTGCCAGCAGAAGTAGCGGGAGATTCTCCTACGAGCAGTACTTC. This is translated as CASRSSGRFSYEQYF.